The source of this TCR beta chain is a study of T cells in Graves' hyperthyroidism and ophthalmopathy. The CDR3 has 15 amino acids. Germline CDR1 MNHNS, CDR2 SASEGT. Trimming left V 7 bases short and J 3 bases short, with 18 bases between. Authors of the study amplified TCR beta CDR3 regions from RNA transcripts. TCR CDR3 underwent first-round RT-PCR with the HTBI primer set. TCRdb itself ran the multiplex PCR reads through MiXCR, one entry per CDR3 protein. The sample records 300,000 to 400,000 distinct CDR3 sequences, about 15% being singletons. This clonotype was seen at least ten times. Its antigen is not identified. Whole-study findings and limits: Through a model of 13 V-J features, ophthalmopathy was separated from stable hyperthyroidism. Most thyroid-expanded clonotypes above 0.001 were also found in blood.

V and J are TRBV6-1 and TRBJ1-2, with no clear D. The TCR was taken from a woman aged 60-75 years with Graves' hyperthyroidism. Sequencing used blood. CDR3 sequence reads: CASIKLGDGYYGYTF. The CDR3 nucleotides read TGTGCCAGCATCAAATTAGGCGACGGATACTATGGCTACACCTTC.